The sequence of this T cell receptor (beta chain) was determined in a study of radiation and T cells in renal cell carcinoma (TCRdb year 2020). At the level of the whole study: Samples were obtained from a clinical trial, in which 15 Gy stereotactic body radiation therapy was delivered to primary renal cell carcinomas and nephrectomy was performed 4 weeks later. TCR beta sequencing covered 53 samples in total, comprising some 26 tumors and around 27 peripheral blood samples. In the 40 to 60 samples combined, 4,016,671 unique CDR3 nucleotide sequences were found, encoding roughly 3,000,000 unique CDR3 amino acid sequences.

Per the publication, the time point label means: baseline pretreatment blood. The sample's treatment or condition label is to be understood as: 15 Gy SBRT to primary tumor, nephrectomy 4 weeks later. Serial peripheral blood from radiation-treated patients was sampled at baseline, 2 weeks and 4 weeks after SBRT to track tumor-enriched clonotypes. Every patient had renal cell carcinoma of clear cell pathology. The QIAamp DNA Blood Mini Kit (Qiagen) was used to prepare genomic DNA for TCR sequencing. Only samples passing all quality control checks were included in the analyses. Results and caveats for the whole study, not just this receptor: Because pretreatment tumor biopsies were not available, the baseline intratumoral presence of clonotypes could not be determined. With a single-armed trial design, the study had no way to address how radiation dose or scheduling affects the TCR repertoire. In blood, the top tumor clonotypes increased from baseline to 2 weeks after radiation and then shrank by 4 weeks, which suggests a temporary expansion of tumor-resident clones. Dynamics of the blood repertoire were not tracked past 4 weeks after treatment.

The immunoSEQ kit was used, according to the manufacturer's recommendations, to generate TCR beta libraries from genomic DNA. To prepare libraries, a first multiplex PCR with proprietary primers was run, followed by a second PCR that added unique barcodes, and a bead cleanup was done after each round. A kit-provided positive control reaction and a negative control reaction were included in every sample batch. The final libraries underwent checking on an Agilent 4200 TapeStation D1000 ScreenTape, volumetric pooling, and quantification by qPCR. Sequencing was performed on an Illumina NextSeq500 using a MidOutput 150-cycle cartridge, with 156 Read1 cycles, 15 Index1 cycles, and the kit custom primers. The pooled library was loaded at approximately 1 pM, with an approximately 19% PhiX control spiked in. The paper's data handling went like this. The vendor-processed data were analyzed in R, and a clonotype was defined as all T cells that share the same CDR3 nucleotide sequence. For clone abundance analyses, frequencies were normalized to the 10,000 most abundant clones per sample. Public T cell clones, which averaged fewer than five per sample, were excluded before analysis. A difference in abundance of at least 32-fold between compartments was used to define tumor-enriched and baseline blood-enriched clonotypes. A beta-binomial differential abundance model was used to identify clonotypes that were expanded or contracted between blood time points. The Baroni-Urbani and Buser coefficient was used to measure tumor-blood repertoire similarity, and groups were compared with two-tailed Wilcoxon tests in R. Imported from immuneACCESS, the table was reduced by TCRdb to in-frame sequences with V and J called. These copies leave out some clones; in studies compared against another copy, an unresolved V gene accounts for under half, and the cause of the remainder is not known. V and J calls plus clone size are reproduced from that table; the DNA served to infer D and trimming. The sample table lists about 59,000 clones, just under 80% of them with a count of one. The top ten clones comprise roughly 7.2% of the sample.

With regard to this clone: This clone's antigen is unknown. Qualities for individual bases were not recorded, and no much larger clone is one base off.

The source is a man aged 55 to 70 with renal cell carcinoma. The sequencing here drew on blood, taken from a patient whose treatment included radiotherapy and nephrectomy.

The DNA sequence reads TGTGCCACCCTGAGAGGGAACACCGGGGAGCTGTTTTTT. This gives the protein CATLRGNTGELFF. The rearranged segments are TRBV6-1 and TRBJ2-2, with the D gene not clear enough to name. As encoded in the germline V gene, CDR1 is MNHNS while CDR2 is SASEGT. Taken from cysteine to phenylalanine, the CDR3 has 13 residues. The only DNA kept is the CDR3, 39 bases in frame from the first base. The trim is 10 bases for V and 1 base for J, with a gap of 10 bases between the germline ends.